This T cell receptor (beta chain) was identified in a study of graft-versus-host responses after intestinal transplantation. Study-wide background: Every recipient underwent anti-thymocyte globulin induction, then tacrolimus and steroids for two to three years.

This CDR3 comprises 13 residues. V lost 3 bases and J lost 5; bases outside the gene matches: 3. Germline CDR1 and CDR2: MNHNS and SASEGT. This clone was counted a single time. Its antigen is undetermined. The table came from immunoSEQ multiplex PCR; TCRdb's copy has only in-frame clones and leaves some out. The data show 100,000 to 130,000 clones, about 91% seen once. Study outcomes and limitations: With peak circulating GvH clone levels came an association with early post-transplant HvG declines.

Source: unstimulated CD4+ T cells sorted from spleen or lymph node cells, taken before transplant. This clonotype was obtained from a human donor who was the organ donor for an intestinal transplant. The J gene is TRBJ1-1, the V gene TRBV6-1, with 7 bases fitting TRBD1. CDR3 sequence: CASSDQGGTEAFF. The CDR3 DNA reads TGTGCCAGCAGTGATCAGGGGGGAACTGAAGCTTTCTTT.